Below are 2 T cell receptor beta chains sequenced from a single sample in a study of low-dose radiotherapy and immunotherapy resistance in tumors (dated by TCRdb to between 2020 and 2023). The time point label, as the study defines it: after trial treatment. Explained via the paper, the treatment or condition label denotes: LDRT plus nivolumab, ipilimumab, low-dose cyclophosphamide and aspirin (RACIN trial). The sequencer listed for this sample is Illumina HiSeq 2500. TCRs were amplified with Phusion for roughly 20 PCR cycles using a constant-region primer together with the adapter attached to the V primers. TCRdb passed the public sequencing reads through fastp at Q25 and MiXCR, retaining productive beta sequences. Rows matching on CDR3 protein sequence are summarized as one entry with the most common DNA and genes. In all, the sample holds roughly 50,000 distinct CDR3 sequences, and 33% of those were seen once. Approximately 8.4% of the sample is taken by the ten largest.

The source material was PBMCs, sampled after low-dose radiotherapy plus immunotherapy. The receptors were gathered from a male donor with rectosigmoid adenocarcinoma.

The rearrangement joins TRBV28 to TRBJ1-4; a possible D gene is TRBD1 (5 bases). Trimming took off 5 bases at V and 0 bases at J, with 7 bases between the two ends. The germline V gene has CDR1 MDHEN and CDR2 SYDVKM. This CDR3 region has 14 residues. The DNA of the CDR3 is TGTGCCAGCAGTCCCAGGGCAACTAATGAAAAACTGTTTTTT. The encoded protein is CASSPRATNEKLFF.

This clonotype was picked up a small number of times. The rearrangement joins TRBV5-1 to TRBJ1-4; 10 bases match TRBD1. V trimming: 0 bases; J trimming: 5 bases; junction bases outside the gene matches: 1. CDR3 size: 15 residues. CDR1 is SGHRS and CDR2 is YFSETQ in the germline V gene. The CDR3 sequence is CASSLEGQGNEKLFF. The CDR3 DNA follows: TGCGCCAGCAGCTTGGAGGGACAGGGGAATGAAAAACTGTTTTTT.